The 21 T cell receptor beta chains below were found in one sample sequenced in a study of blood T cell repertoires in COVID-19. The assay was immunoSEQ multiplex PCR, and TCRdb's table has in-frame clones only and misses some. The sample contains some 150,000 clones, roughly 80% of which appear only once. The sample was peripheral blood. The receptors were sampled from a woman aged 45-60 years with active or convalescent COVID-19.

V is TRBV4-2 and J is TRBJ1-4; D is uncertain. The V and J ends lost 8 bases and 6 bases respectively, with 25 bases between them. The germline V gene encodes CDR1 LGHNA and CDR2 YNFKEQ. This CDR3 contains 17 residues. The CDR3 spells CASGPTGGLGLDEKLFF. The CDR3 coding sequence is TGTGCCAGCGGGCCGACGGGCGGGCTAGGGTTGGATGAAAAACTGTTTTTT.

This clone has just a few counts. The CDR3 DNA reads TGTGCCAGCAGCCGCGGACTAGCGGCCTACAATGAGCAGTTCTTC. Translation: CASSRGLAAYNEQFF. The gene calls are TRBV28 and TRBJ2-1; 10 bases are a match to TRBD2. V lost 6 bases to trimming and J lost 2 bases; unmatched junction nucleotides: 4. This CDR3 spans 15 amino acids. Germline V gene data show CDR1 as MDHEN and CDR2 as SYDVKM.

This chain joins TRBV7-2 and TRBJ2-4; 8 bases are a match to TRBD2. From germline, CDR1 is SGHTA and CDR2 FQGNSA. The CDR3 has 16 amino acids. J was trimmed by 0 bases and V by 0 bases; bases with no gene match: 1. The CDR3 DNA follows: TGTGCCAGCAGCTTAGCGACTAGCGTAGCCAAAAACATTCAGTACTTC. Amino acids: CASSLATSVAKNIQYF.

In DNA form, the CDR3 reads TGTGCCAGCAGCCACTCACAGGGGGCGAGTAATGAAAAACTGTTTTTT. Encoded protein: CASSHSQGASNEKLFF. The chain employs TRBV4-2 and TRBJ1-4, with 9 bases matching TRBD1. The CDR3 covers 16 residues. The junction had 6 bases not matched to a gene; V was cut back by 3 bases and J by 4 bases. CDR1 is LGHNA, CDR2 YNFKEQ, per germline.

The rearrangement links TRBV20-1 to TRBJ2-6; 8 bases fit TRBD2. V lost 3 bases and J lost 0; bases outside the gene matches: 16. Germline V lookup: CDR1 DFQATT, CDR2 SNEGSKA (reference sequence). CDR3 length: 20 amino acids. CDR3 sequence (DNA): TGCAGTGCTAGTTCCGCTTGGGGGAGCGGGGGTAGCTCTGGGGCCAACGTCCTGACTTTC. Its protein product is CSASSAWGSGGSSGANVLTF.

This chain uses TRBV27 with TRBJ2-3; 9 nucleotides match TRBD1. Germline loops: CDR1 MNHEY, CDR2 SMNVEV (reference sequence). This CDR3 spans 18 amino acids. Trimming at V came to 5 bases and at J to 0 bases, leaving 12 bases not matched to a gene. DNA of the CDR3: TGTGCCAGCAGTACTCTCGGGACAGGGACCAAAAGCACAGATACGCAGTATTTT. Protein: CASSTLGTGTKSTDTQYF.

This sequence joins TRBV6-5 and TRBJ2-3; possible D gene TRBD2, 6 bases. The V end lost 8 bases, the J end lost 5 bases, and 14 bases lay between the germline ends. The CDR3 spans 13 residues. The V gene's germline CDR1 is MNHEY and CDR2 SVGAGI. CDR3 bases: TGTGCCAGCGGACTATCCGGCGAAGATACGCAGTATTTT. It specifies CASGLSGEDTQYF.

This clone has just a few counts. CDR3 nucleotide sequence: TGTGCCAGCAGCAGGGAACGCGACTTGAACACTGAAGCTTTCTTT. Its protein product is CASSRERDLNTEAFF. V gene TRBV6-5 combines with J gene TRBJ1-1; the D gene is possibly TRBD1 (5 bases). CDR1 MNHEY and CDR2 SVGAGI come from the germline V gene. Trimming took off 6 bases at V and 0 bases at J, with 14 bases between the two ends. This CDR3 is 15 amino acids long.

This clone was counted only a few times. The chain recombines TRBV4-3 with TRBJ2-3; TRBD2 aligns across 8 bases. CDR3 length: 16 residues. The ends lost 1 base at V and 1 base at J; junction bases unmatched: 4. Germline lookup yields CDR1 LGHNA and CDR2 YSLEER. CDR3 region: CASSQGAGGRTDTQYF. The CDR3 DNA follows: TGCGCCAGCAGCCAAGGGGCGGGGGGACGCACAGATACGCAGTATTTT.

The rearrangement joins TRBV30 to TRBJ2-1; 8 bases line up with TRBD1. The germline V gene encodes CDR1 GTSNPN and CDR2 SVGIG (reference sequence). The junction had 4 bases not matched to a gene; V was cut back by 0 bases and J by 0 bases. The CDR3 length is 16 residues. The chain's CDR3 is CAWSVPDRASYNEQFF. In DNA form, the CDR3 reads TGTGCCTGGAGTGTACCGGACAGGGCCTCCTACAATGAGCAGTTCTTC.

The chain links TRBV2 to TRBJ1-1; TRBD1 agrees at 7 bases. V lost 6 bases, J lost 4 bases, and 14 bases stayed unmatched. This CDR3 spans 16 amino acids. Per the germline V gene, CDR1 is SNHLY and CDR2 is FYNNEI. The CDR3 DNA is TGTGCCAGCAGCCGACAGGGCGGGGGGATCGGCACTGAAGCTTTCTTT. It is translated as CASSRQGGGIGTEAFF.

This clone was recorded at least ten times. The CDR3 bases are TGTGCCAGCAGGGACACGGCGTCGGGTGGCTACACCTTC. Its translation is CASRDTASGGYTF. The chain combines TRBV2 with TRBJ1-2; a weak D match, TRBD1 (5 bases). Germline lookup yields CDR1 SNHLY and CDR2 FYNNEI. The CDR3 consists of 13 residues. The germline V and J ends were trimmed by 6 bases and 7 bases, with 15 bases remaining between them.

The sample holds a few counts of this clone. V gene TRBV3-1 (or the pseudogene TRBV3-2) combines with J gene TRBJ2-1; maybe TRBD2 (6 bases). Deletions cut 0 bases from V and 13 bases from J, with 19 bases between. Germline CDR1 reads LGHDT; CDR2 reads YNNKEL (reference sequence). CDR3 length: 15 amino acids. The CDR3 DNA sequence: TGTGCCAGCAGCCAAGATCCGGACTATCTTCAGCAACAGTTCTTC. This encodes CASSQDPDYLQQQFF.

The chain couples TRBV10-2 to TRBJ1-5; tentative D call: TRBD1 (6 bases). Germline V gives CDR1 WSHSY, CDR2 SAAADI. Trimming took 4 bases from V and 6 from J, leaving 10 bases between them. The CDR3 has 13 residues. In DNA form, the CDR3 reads TGCGCCAGCAGTGCTTTAGGGGGTCAGCCCCAGCATTTT. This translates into CASSALGGQPQHF.

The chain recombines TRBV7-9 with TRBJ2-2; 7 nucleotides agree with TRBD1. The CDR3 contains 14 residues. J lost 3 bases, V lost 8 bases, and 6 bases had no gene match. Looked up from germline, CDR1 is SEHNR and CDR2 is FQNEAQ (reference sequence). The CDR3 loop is CASPGQTYTGELFF. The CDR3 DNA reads TGTGCCAGCCCGGGACAGACTTACACCGGGGAGCTGTTTTTT.

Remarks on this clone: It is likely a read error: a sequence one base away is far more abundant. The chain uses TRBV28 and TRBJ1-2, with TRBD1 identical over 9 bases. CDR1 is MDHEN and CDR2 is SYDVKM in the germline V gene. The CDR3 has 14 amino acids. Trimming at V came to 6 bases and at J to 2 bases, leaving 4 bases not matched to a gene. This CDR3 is CASSSGTGNYGYTF. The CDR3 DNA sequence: TGTGCCAGCAGCTCCGGGACAGGGAACTATGGCTACACCTTC.

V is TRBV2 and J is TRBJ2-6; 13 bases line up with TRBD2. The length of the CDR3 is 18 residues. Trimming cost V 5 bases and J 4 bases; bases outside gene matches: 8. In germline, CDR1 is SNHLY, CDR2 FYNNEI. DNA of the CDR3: TGTGCCAGCAGTACTAGCGGGGGGGGCCCCCGCGGGGCCAACGTCCTGACTTTC. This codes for CASSTSGGGPRGANVLTF. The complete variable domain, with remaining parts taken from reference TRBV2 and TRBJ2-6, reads EPEVTQTPSHQVTQMGQEVILRCVPISNHLYFYWYRQILGQKVEFLVSFYNNEISEKSEIFDDQFSVERPDGSNFTLKIRSTKLEDSAMYFCASSTSGGGPRGANVLTFGAGSRLTVL.

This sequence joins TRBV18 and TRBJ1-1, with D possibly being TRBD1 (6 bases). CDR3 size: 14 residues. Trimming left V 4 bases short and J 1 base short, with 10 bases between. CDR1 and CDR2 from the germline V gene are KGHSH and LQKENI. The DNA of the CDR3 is TGTGCCAGCTCACGACAGGACAAGAACACTGAAGCTTTCTTT. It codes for CASSRQDKNTEAFF. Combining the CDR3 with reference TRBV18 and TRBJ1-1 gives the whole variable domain NAGVMQNPRHLVRRRGQEARLRCSPMKGHSHVYWYRQLPEEGLKFMVYLQKENIIDESGMPKERFSAEFPKEGPSILRIQQVVRGDSAAYFCASSRQDKNTEAFFGQGTRLTVV.

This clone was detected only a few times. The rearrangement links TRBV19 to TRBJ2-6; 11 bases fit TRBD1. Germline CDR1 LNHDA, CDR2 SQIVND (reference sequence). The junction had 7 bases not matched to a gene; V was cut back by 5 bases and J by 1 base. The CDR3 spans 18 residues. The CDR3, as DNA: TGTGCCAGTAGTCACTACGGGACAGGGGGTTCTGGGGCCAACGTCCTGACTTTC. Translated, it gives CASSHYGTGGSGANVLTF.

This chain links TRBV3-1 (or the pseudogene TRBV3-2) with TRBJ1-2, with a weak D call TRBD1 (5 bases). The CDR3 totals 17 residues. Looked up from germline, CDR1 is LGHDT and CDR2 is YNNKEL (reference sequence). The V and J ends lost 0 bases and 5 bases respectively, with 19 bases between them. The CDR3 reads CASSQEVIGRTRYGYTF. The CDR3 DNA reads TGTGCCAGCAGCCAAGAAGTTATAGGCAGGACAAGGTATGGCTACACCTTC.

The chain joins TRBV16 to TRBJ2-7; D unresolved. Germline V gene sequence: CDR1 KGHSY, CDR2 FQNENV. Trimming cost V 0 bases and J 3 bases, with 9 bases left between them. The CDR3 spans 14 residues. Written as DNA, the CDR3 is TGTGCCAGCAGCCAATCGGCTTTAATCTACGAGCAGTACTTC. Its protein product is CASSQSALIYEQYF.